A single sample gave rise to the 30 T cell receptor beta chains below, sequenced in a study of blood T cell repertoires in COVID-19. The method was immunoSEQ multiplex PCR; TCRdb's version includes in-frame clones alone and lacks a portion of them. Among 250,000 or so clones listed, approximately 90% were seen once. Sequencing was performed on peripheral blood. These receptors were obtained from a woman in her twenties or thirties with COVID-19, enrolled during active disease.

The chain joins TRBV6-5 to TRBJ1-2, with 7 nucleotides matching TRBD1. Germline V gene sequence: CDR1 MNHEY, CDR2 SVGAGI. The CDR3 runs 14 residues. Trimming took 5 bases from V and 5 from J; bases not matched to a gene: 8. The CDR3 protein is CASSPQGKGYGYTF. CDR3 bases: TGTGCCAGCAGTCCACAGGGGAAAGGGTATGGCTACACCTTC.

The chain joins TRBV25-1 to TRBJ1-2; possibly TRBD1 for D (6 bases). Germline assignment: CDR1 MGHDK and CDR2 SYGVNS. The CDR3 sequence is 15 residues long. V was trimmed by 3 bases and J by 1 base, leaving 12 bases between them. CDR3 bases: TGTGCCAGCAGTGACAGGGGAGGGGGTAACTATGGCTACACCTTC. It codes for CASSDRGGGNYGYTF.

The rearrangement joins TRBV7-8 to TRBJ1-1; unclear D gene. Germline values: CDR1 SGHVS, CDR2 FQNEAQ. With 8 bases removed from V and 1 base from J, the gap between germline ends came to 14 bases. CDR3 length equals 14 residues. CDR3 sequence reads: CASGVWRENTEAFF. The DNA for the CDR3 is TGTGCCAGCGGCGTCTGGAGGGAGAACACTGAAGCTTTCTTT.

The V gene is TRBV27, the J gene TRBJ1-1; TRBD1 matches at 8 bases. The germline V gene encodes CDR1 MNHEY and CDR2 SMNVEV (reference sequence). The CDR3 spans 14 residues. Trimming at V came to 6 bases and at J to 3 bases, leaving 6 bases not matched to a gene. The CDR3 DNA reads as TGTGCCAGCAGGGAGGACAGGGACCACACTGAAGCTTTCTTT. Its protein is CASREDRDHTEAFF.

The chain links TRBV27 to TRBJ1-5; D remains ambiguous. CDR3 length: 19 residues. Germline CDR1 and CDR2: MNHEY and SMNVEV (reference sequence). With 2 bases removed from V and 0 bases from J, the gap between germline ends came to 20 bases. CDR3 sequence (DNA): TGTGCCAGCAGTTTAGGCGGGGTTAGCATCCAAAATAGCAATCAGCCCCAGCATTTT. Amino acid sequence: CASSLGGVSIQNSNQPQHF.

The chain's CDR3 is CASSKPDRAYNEKLFF. For the CDR3, the DNA is TGTGCCAGTAGTAAGCCTGACAGGGCTTATAATGAAAAACTGTTTTTT. This chain links TRBV19 with TRBJ1-4; 7 positions match TRBD1. J was trimmed by 4 bases and V by 4 bases; bases with no gene match: 9. This CDR3 comprises 16 residues. Germline V CDR1 and CDR2: LNHDA, SQIVND (reference sequence).

The chain couples TRBV7-2 to TRBJ2-7; TRBD2 might be the D (5 bases). Germline loops: CDR1 SGHTA, CDR2 FQGNSA. V was clipped by 0 bases and J by 2 bases, with 11 bases between them. The CDR3 length is 15 residues. CDR3 DNA sequence: TGTGCCAGCAGCTTAGCTGGGAGTTCCACCTACGAGCAGTACTTC. Protein: CASSLAGSSTYEQYF. Using reference TRBV7-2 and TRBJ2-7 for the parts outside the CDR3, the full variable domain is GAGVSQSPSNKVTEKGKDVELRCDPISGHTALYWYRQSLGQGLEFLIYFQGNSAPDKSGLPSDRFSAERTGGSVSTLTIQRTQQEDSAVYLCASSLAGSSTYEQYFGPGTRLTVT.

The CDR3 DNA is TGCGCCAGCAGTGTTTCAGGCTACGAGCAGTACGTC. Translating gives CASSVSGYEQYV. This sequence joins TRBV10-2 and TRBJ2-7; D call uncertain. Trimming took off 4 bases at V and 3 bases at J, with 7 bases between the two ends. This CDR3 contains 12 residues. The germline V gene has CDR1 WSHSY and CDR2 SAAADI.

J is TRBJ1-2 and V is TRBV23-1, with D tentatively TRBD1 (6 bases). TRBV23-1 is an open reading frame whose function is uncertain. CDR3 length: 16 amino acids. Trimming removed 7 bases at V and 1 base at J, with 19 bases between. Here the CDR3 reads CASIGLDRELNYGYTF. CDR3 in DNA: TGCGCCAGCATCGGCCTGGACAGAGAGCTTAACTATGGCTACACCTTC.

The chain uses TRBV7-9 and TRBJ1-2, with TRBD1 as a possible D gene (6 bases). Trimming took 4 bases from V and 8 from J, leaving 11 bases between them. The germline gives CDR1 SEHNR, CDR2 FQNEAQ (reference sequence). This CDR3 comprises 12 residues. Here the CDR3 reads CASSWYRDGYTF. The CDR3 coding sequence is TGTGCCAGCAGCTGGTACAGGGACGGCTACACCTTC. The full variable domain, completed using reference TRBV7-9 and TRBJ1-2, is DTGVSQNPRHKITKRGQNVTFRCDPISEHNRLYWYRQTLGQGPEFLTYFQNEAQLEKSRLLSDRFSAERPKGSFSTLEIQRTEQGDSAMYLCASSWYRDGYTFGSGTRLTVV.

The rearrangement uses TRBV9 and TRBJ2-1, with 8 bases that match TRBD1. The ends lost 0 bases at V and 8 bases at J; junction bases unmatched: 7. Germline V lookup: CDR1 SGDLS, CDR2 YYNGEE. This CDR3 spans 15 amino acids. The CDR3 DNA is TGTGCCAGCAGCGTAGCGGCAGGGGGCCGCTATGAGCAGTTCTTC. Translated, it gives CASSVAAGGRYEQFF.

V usage is TRBV11-3 and J usage is TRBJ1-1; TRBD1 matches 9 bases. V trimming: 5 bases; J trimming: 4 bases; junction bases outside the gene matches: 5. The CDR3 sequence is 14 residues long. Germline CDR1 reads SGHNT; CDR2 reads YENEEA. CDR3 sequence: CASSKGQGTTEAFF. For the CDR3, the DNA is TGTGCCAGCAGCAAGGGACAGGGTACCACTGAAGCTTTCTTT.

The V call is TRBV4-1, the J call TRBJ2-1; 7 bases align to TRBD2. The germline gives CDR1 MGHRA, CDR2 YSYEKL. Trimming cost V 2 bases and J 3 bases; bases outside gene matches: 7. This CDR3 is built from 16 residues. The CDR3 DNA is TGCGCCAGCAGCCAACCTTGGGGGGACTACTACAATGAGCAGTTCTTC. Its translation is CASSQPWGDYYNEQFF.

Regarding this clone: An end of the junction differs from the germline gene, which may be a read error. CDR3 protein: CASREGRGTGDGNSPLHF. CDR3 nucleotide sequence: TGTGCCAGCCGTGAAGGGCGCGGGACAGGGGATGGTAATTCACCCCTCCACTTT. The J gene is TRBJ1-6, the V gene TRBV6-1, with 10 bases aligning to TRBD1. The CDR3 length is 18 residues. Germline V gene sequence: CDR1 MNHNS, CDR2 SASEGT.

This clone has more than one count but fewer than ten. The chain couples TRBV4-3 to TRBJ2-1; 8 bases match TRBD1. Per the germline V gene, CDR1 is LGHNA and CDR2 is YSLEER. This CDR3 spans 15 amino acids. V lost 1 base to trimming and J lost 6 bases; unmatched junction nucleotides: 5. Here the CDR3 DNA reads TGCGCCAGCAGCCAAGCTGCGGACAGGGTCAATGAGCAGTTCTTC. Translating it yields CASSQAADRVNEQFF.

This clone was observed a few times. The chain employs TRBV4-2 and TRBJ1-1, with TRBD1 as a possible D gene (6 bases). This CDR3 region has 14 residues. V lost 0 bases, J lost 4 bases, and 9 bases lay in between. The germline V gene encodes CDR1 LGHNA and CDR2 YNFKEQ. CDR3 nucleotides: TGTGCCAGCAGCCAAGAAGTCAGGGGCACTGAAGCTTTCTTT. This codes for CASSQEVRGTEAFF.

The chain recombines TRBV3-1 (or the pseudogene TRBV3-2) with TRBJ2-3; D uncertain. Germline values: CDR1 LGHDT, CDR2 YNNKEL (reference sequence). CDR3 length equals 14 residues. V lost 4 bases to trimming and J lost 4 bases, with 12 bases between them. In DNA form, the CDR3 reads TGTGCCAGCAGCCTCCGCCACTCCGCAGATACGCAGTATTTT. It encodes CASSLRHSADTQYF.

The rearrangement uses TRBV7-2 and TRBJ1-1, with D possibly TRBD1 on 6 matching bases. Germline CDR1 and CDR2: SGHTA and FQGNSA. The CDR3 spans 14 residues. Trimming pared 3 bases from V and 5 bases from J, leaving 13 bases between. This chain's CDR3 is CASSLRRGRTEAFF. The CDR3 region has the DNA TGTGCCAGCAGCTTGAGGCGGGGGCGGACTGAAGCTTTCTTT.

This chain uses TRBV4-1 with TRBJ1-1; 7 bases are a match to TRBD1. J was trimmed by 2 bases and V by 4 bases; bases with no gene match: 10. The germline gives CDR1 MGHRA, CDR2 YSYEKL. The CDR3 covers 16 residues. CDR3 in amino acids: CASSPQGLGANTEAFF. The CDR3 DNA reads TGCGCCAGCAGCCCACAGGGGTTAGGGGCAAACACTGAAGCTTTCTTT.

The chain recombines TRBV9 with TRBJ2-2; the match to TRBD1 covers 7 bases. CDR1 is SGDLS and CDR2 is YYNGEE in the germline V gene. After removal of 3 bases from V and 2 bases from J, the junction contained 10 bases not matched to a gene. The CDR3 is 17 amino acids. CDR3 coding DNA: TGTGCCAGCAGCGCCCTGGGACAGAACTCCAACACCGGGGAGCTGTTTTTT. Translation: CASSALGQNSNTGELFF.

This clone showed up just a few times. The V call is TRBV7-2, the J call TRBJ2-2, with 9 bases aligning to TRBD2. V shed 3 bases, J shed 4 bases, and the junction held 3 bases outside the gene matches. Germline CDR1 SGHTA, CDR2 FQGNSA. CDR3 size: 15 residues. The CDR3 DNA sequence: TGTGCCAGCAGCTTGGAGCGGGGGGCCACCGGGGAGCTGTTTTTT. Protein product: CASSLERGATGELFF.

The CDR3 is CASSLDRGMVYEQYF. The CDR3 nucleotides read TGTGCCAGCAGCTTGGACAGGGGGATGGTCTACGAGCAGTACTTC. The chain joins TRBV7-2 to TRBJ2-7, with 10 bases aligning to TRBD1. Per germline, CDR1 SGHTA and CDR2 FQGNSA. Trimming at V came to 3 bases and at J to 3 bases, leaving 5 bases not matched to a gene. CDR3 length: 15 residues.

J is TRBJ2-4 and V is TRBV6-5; perhaps TRBD2 as D (6 bases). The CDR3 runs to 15 residues. Germline V lookup: CDR1 MNHEY, CDR2 SVGAGI. V lost 6 bases to trimming and J lost 5 bases, with 17 bases between them. The CDR3 protein is CASSSMGTGENIQYF. CDR3 coding DNA: TGTGCCAGCAGCTCAATGGGGACTGGGGAAAACATTCAGTACTTC.

This clone came up a few times. The gene calls are TRBV6-5 and TRBJ1-1, with unresolved D. Trimming cost V 1 base and J 7 bases, with 10 bases left between them. The CDR3 has 13 amino acids. Germline V gene sequence: CDR1 MNHEY, CDR2 SVGAGI. The CDR3 DNA reads as TGTGCCAGCAGTTACTTAGGTCCGGGTGAAGCTTTCTTT. Translating gives CASSYLGPGEAFF.

The chain is built from TRBV7-2 and TRBJ1-2, with D maybe TRBD1 (6 bases). The CDR3 length is 14 residues. Trimming stripped 5 bases from V and 4 bases from J, with 14 bases between. Germline lookup yields CDR1 SGHTA and CDR2 FQGNSA. The CDR3 bases are TGTGCCAGCAGCGGGAGACAGGCTATCTATGGCTACACCTTC. As protein: CASSGRQAIYGYTF.

The chain recombines TRBV6-2 or TRBV6-3 with TRBJ1-5, with D possibly TRBD1 on 6 matching bases. V shed 4 bases and J shed 0 bases, with 16 bases lying between them. The CDR3 sequence is 17 residues long. CDR1 and CDR2 from the germline V gene are MNHEY and SVGEGT. Here the CDR3 reads CASSSSTGRYSNQPQHF. As DNA, the CDR3 is TGTGCCAGCAGTTCATCGACAGGACGTTATAGCAATCAGCCCCAGCATTTT.

The DNA of the CDR3 is TGTGCCAGCAGCGCTAGGAGACCAGGGGGGAGCTCCTACGAGCAGTACGTC. The encoded protein is CASSARRPGGSSYEQYV. The J gene is TRBJ2-7, the V gene TRBV9, with a weak D call TRBD1 (7 bases). V was pared by 3 bases and J by 0 bases, with 19 bases between. This CDR3 contains 17 residues. Germline V gene data show CDR1 as SGDLS and CDR2 as YYNGEE.

The chain recombines TRBV7-2 with TRBJ1-1; TRBD1 is a possible D gene (5 bases). Per the germline V gene, CDR1 is SGHTA and CDR2 is FQGNSA. The ends were cut back, 5 bases at V and 1 base at J, with 11 bases in the middle. This CDR3 spans 14 amino acids. The CDR3 spells CASSPLGGNTEAFF. The CDR3 region has the DNA TGTGCCAGCAGCCCCCTGGGGGGGAACACTGAAGCTTTCTTT.

This clone was observed a single time. The chain carries TRBV27 and TRBJ1-5; D remains ambiguous. The V gene's germline CDR1 is MNHEY and CDR2 SMNVEV (reference sequence). The ends were cut back, 0 bases at V and 5 bases at J, with 14 bases in the middle. The CDR3 loop spans 16 amino acids. CDR3 DNA: TGTGCCAGCAGTTTATCGAGCGGATCCCCTTATCAGCCCCAGCATTTT. Its protein product is CASSLSSGSPYQPQHF.

The chain combines TRBV4-1 with TRBJ1-2, with 10 nucleotides matching TRBD1. CDR3 length equals 14 residues. CDR1 and CDR2 (germline): MGHRA, YSYEKL. The trim removed 1 base at V and 4 bases at J, leaving 0 bases unmatched. This CDR3 reads CASSQGDRGYGYTF. CDR3 DNA sequence: TGCGCCAGCAGCCAAGGGGACAGGGGCTATGGCTACACCTTC.